One sample yielded the 25 T cell receptor beta chains listed below, sequenced in a study of T cells after yellow fever vaccination. Via MiXCR, TCRdb re-called the 5' RACE reads, giving one row per CDR3 protein. The data contain some 500,000 distinct CDR3 sequences, approximately 12% of them singletons. This material consisted of PBMCs, taken on the day of the yellow fever booster vaccination. These receptors originate from a man aged 25 to 40 who received the YFV17D yellow fever vaccine.

The chain employs TRBV10-3 and TRBJ1-5; TRBD1 agrees at 8 bases. The germline CDR1 and CDR2 sequences are ENHRY and SYGVKD. V lost 0 bases to trimming and J lost 9 bases; unmatched junction nucleotides: 10. This CDR3 spans 16 amino acids. In nucleotides, the CDR3 is TGTGCCATCAGTGAGTCAGGACAGGGTCGCCACGGGCCCCAGCATTTT. As protein: CAISESGQGRHGPQHF.

This clonotype was counted only a few times. The chain couples TRBV5-1 to TRBJ1-3; D unclear. Germline V gives CDR1 SGHRS, CDR2 YFSETQ. This CDR3 is built from 16 residues. The V end was cut by 4 bases, the J end by 2 bases, with 16 bases between. In DNA, the CDR3 is TGCGCCAGCAGCGCCGCCGGGAGAGCTGCTGGAAACACCATATATTTT. Translation gives CASSAAGRAAGNTIYF. Based on the CDR3 plus reference TRBV5-1 and TRBJ1-3, the full variable domain is KAGVTQTPRYLIKTRGQQVTLSCSPISGHRSVSWYQQTPGQGLQFLFEYFSETQRNKGNFPGRFSGRQFSNSRSEMNVSTLELGDSALYLCASSAAGRAAGNTIYFGEGSWLTVV.

This clonotype was recorded at least ten times. DNA of the CDR3: TGTGCCAGCAGCTTAGAGCAGGGGAACGTGGGAGATACGCAGTATTTT. It specifies CASSLEQGNVGDTQYF. The chain is built from TRBV7-9 and TRBJ2-3, with D possibly being TRBD1 (6 bases). The germline V gene encodes CDR1 SEHNR and CDR2 FQNEAQ (reference sequence). Trimming cost V 1 base and J 5 bases, with 16 bases left between them. This CDR3 region has 16 residues.

J is TRBJ2-1 and V is TRBV30, with D possibly TRBD1 on 6 matching bases. This CDR3 region has 14 residues. V was pared by 0 bases and J by 7 bases, with 13 bases between. Germline lookup yields CDR1 GTSNPN and CDR2 SVGIG (reference sequence). The chain's CDR3 is CAWSVGQGINEQFF. The DNA for the CDR3 is TGTGCCTGGAGTGTCGGGCAGGGGATTAATGAGCAGTTCTTC.

Here the CDR3 reads CASSELRDSNNEQFF. CDR3 DNA: TGTGCCAGCAGTGAGCTCCGGGACTCGAACAATGAGCAGTTCTTC. The rearrangement links TRBV25-1 to TRBJ2-1, with a tentative D call TRBD2 (6 bases). The V gene's germline CDR1 is MGHDK and CDR2 SYGVNS. The CDR3 sequence is 15 residues long. Trimming left V 3 bases short and J 5 bases short, with 14 bases between.

This clonotype appeared a few times. The chain employs TRBV7-6 and TRBJ2-2; D is uncertain. CDR1 and CDR2 from the germline V gene are SGHVS and FNYEAQ. V shed 1 base and J shed 6 bases, with 9 bases lying between them. CDR3 length: 14 residues. For the CDR3, the DNA is TGTGCCAGCAGCTTAGGAGGTAACTCCGGGGAGCTGTTTTTT. Its protein product is CASSLGGNSGELFF.

This clonotype was detected a few times. This sequence joins TRBV7-2 and TRBJ1-4; D gene ambiguous. The CDR3 has 14 amino acids. V was clipped by 1 base and J by 5 bases, with 8 bases between them. Per germline, CDR1 SGHTA and CDR2 FQGNSA. The CDR3 sequence: CASSLGRLNEKLFF. Here the CDR3 DNA reads TGTGCCAGCAGCTTAGGGCGGCTAAATGAAAAACTGTTTTTT.

This chain links TRBV10-3 with TRBJ2-7; either TRBD1 or TRBD2 may fit D (5 bases each). Germline CDR1 is ENHRY and CDR2 is SYGVKD. V dropped 7 bases and J dropped 1 base, with 14 bases sitting between them. The CDR3 is 14 residues long. The DNA of the CDR3 is TGTGCCATCACCGGGGCGGCGATATCCTACGAGCAGTACTTC. Encoded protein: CAITGAAISYEQYF.

The J gene is TRBJ2-3, the V gene TRBV2; D may be TRBD1 (5 bases). CDR3 length equals 13 residues. Trimming removed 7 bases at V and 4 bases at J, with 12 bases between. Per germline, CDR1 SNHLY and CDR2 FYNNEI. The CDR3 DNA reads TGTGCCAGCAATCTAAGGGGCCCAGATACGCAGTATTTT. Amino acid sequence: CASNLRGPDTQYF.

This clonotype was counted only a few times. The rearrangement uses TRBV7-2 and TRBJ2-7, with D perhaps TRBD1 (5 bases). V was cut by 5 bases and J by 7 bases, with 12 bases left in between. Germline V CDR1 and CDR2: SGHTA, FQGNSA. The CDR3 sequence is 12 residues long. The CDR3 loop reads CASSPRGREQYF. In nucleotides, the CDR3 is TGTGCCAGCAGCCCAAGGGGTCGGGAGCAGTACTTC. The whole variable domain, filled in from reference TRBV7-2 and TRBJ2-7, reads GAGVSQSPSNKVTEKGKDVELRCDPISGHTALYWYRQSLGQGLEFLIYFQGNSAPDKSGLPSDRFSAERTGGSVSTLTIQRTQQEDSAVYLCASSPRGREQYFGPGTRLTVT.

V usage is TRBV6-1 and J usage is TRBJ2-1; 7 bases map to TRBD2. J lost 9 bases, V lost 1 base, and 12 bases had no gene match. CDR1 MNHNS and CDR2 SASEGT come from the germline V gene. The CDR3 totals 16 residues. In nucleotides, the CDR3 is TGTGCCAGCAGTGAAGTGACTAGCTGGAGTAGTAGTGAGCAGTTCTTC. Translating gives CASSEVTSWSSSEQFF.

This clonotype came up a few times. DNA for the CDR3: TGCGCCAGCAGCCGGGACAACGATCAGCCCCAGCATTTT. It codes for CASSRDNDQPQHF. The chain combines TRBV23-1 with TRBJ1-5; D may be TRBD1 (6 bases). TRBV23-1 is an open reading frame whose function is uncertain. There are 13 residues in the CDR3. Between the trimmed V and J ends, which lost 6 bases and 5 bases, there was a span of 11 bases.

This chain links TRBV7-2 with TRBJ2-5; D ambiguous. V lost 1 base, J lost 1 base, and 10 bases lay in between. From germline, CDR1 is SGHTA and CDR2 FQGNSA. This CDR3 comprises 15 residues. Written as DNA, the CDR3 is TGTGCCAGCAGCTTAGAGGCCCTCCGCCAAGAGACCCAGTACTTC. It codes for CASSLEALRQETQYF.

Concerning this clonotype: A much larger clone lies one base from this, so it may be a read error. The chain employs TRBV10-3 and TRBJ2-1, with a tentative D call TRBD2 (5 bases). The CDR3 covers 12 residues. Trimming removed 10 bases from V and 5 bases from J, with 12 bases in between. Germline V CDR1 and CDR2: ENHRY, SYGVKD. The CDR3 region is CATKHSDNEQFF. In DNA, the CDR3 is TGTGCCACCAAGCATAGCGACAATGAGCAGTTCTTC.

This clonotype has a handful of counts. This chain links TRBV27 with TRBJ2-7, with 9 bases lining up with TRBD1. CDR3 length: 16 residues. Germline CDR1 MNHEY, CDR2 SMNVEV (reference sequence). V gave up 1 base and J gave up 2 bases; unmatched junction bases: 6. This CDR3 is CASSLYLGTGPYEQYF. The CDR3 DNA reads as TGTGCCAGCAGTTTATACCTCGGGACAGGGCCCTACGAGCAGTACTTC.

The rearrangement links TRBV20-1 to TRBJ1-6; D is unclear. V was trimmed by 0 bases and J by 0 bases, leaving 12 bases between them. The CDR3 has 17 residues. The germline V gene encodes CDR1 DFQATT and CDR2 SNEGSKA (reference sequence). The CDR3 reads CSARDRLQSSYNSPLHF. In nucleotides, the CDR3 is TGCAGTGCTAGAGATCGGCTTCAGAGCTCCTATAATTCACCCCTCCACTTT.

The chain carries TRBV24-1 and TRBJ2-5; 7 nucleotides agree with TRBD1. V trimming: 2 bases; J trimming: 2 bases; junction bases outside the gene matches: 1. Germline CDR1 is KGHDR and CDR2 is SFDVKD. The CDR3 consists of 14 residues. CDR3 in amino acids: CATSDWDRQETQYF. The CDR3, as DNA: TGTGCCACCAGTGATTGGGACAGACAAGAGACCCAGTACTTC.

V usage is TRBV20-1 and J usage is TRBJ2-7; D gene ambiguous. In germline, CDR1 is DFQATT, CDR2 SNEGSKA (reference sequence). V lost 3 bases and J 2 bases, leaving 11 bases between the germline ends. CDR3 length equals 13 residues. The CDR3 nucleotides are TGCAGTGCTAGGAAGGAGCGAGCCTACGAGCAGTACTTC. Protein sequence: CSARKERAYEQYF.

This clonotype was seen more than once but under ten times. J is TRBJ2-5 and V is TRBV20-1, with D tentatively TRBD2 (6 bases). Trimming stripped 5 bases from V and 13 bases from J, with 20 bases between. The CDR3 extends over 12 amino acids. Germline V gives CDR1 DFQATT, CDR2 SNEGSKA (reference sequence). CDR3 in amino acids: CSAGGPTRLRYF. For the CDR3, the DNA is TGCAGTGCTGGAGGGCCTACAAGGCTCCGGTACTTC.

V and J are TRBV12-5 and TRBJ1-1, with a weak D call TRBD1 (5 bases). Germline CDR1 and CDR2: LGHNT and FRNRAP. This CDR3 region has 16 residues. V was clipped by 5 bases and J by 0 bases, with 16 bases between them. The CDR3 nucleotides are TGTGCTAGTGGTCCCCCCCAACAGGACATGAACACTGAAGCTTTCTTT. Its translation: CASGPPQQDMNTEAFF.

This clonotype occurred a few times. The rearrangement uses TRBV28 and TRBJ2-7; D possibly matches TRBD1 or TRBD2 (5 bases each). The CDR3 covers 13 residues. The V end was cut by 4 bases, the J end by 1 base, with 8 bases between. Germline CDR1 is MDHEN and CDR2 is SYDVKM. CDR3 amino acids: CASSSGRSYEQYF. As DNA, the CDR3 is TGTGCCAGCAGTTCGGGACGTTCCTACGAGCAGTACTTC.

This chain connects TRBV29-1 to TRBJ2-1; TRBD2 matches at 8 bases. The CDR3 is made up of 13 amino acids. V gave up 7 bases and J gave up 7 bases; unmatched junction bases: 9. CDR1 and CDR2 (germline): SQVTM, ANQGSEA. CDR3 nucleotides: TGCAGCGGTCGAGCGGGAGCAAAGAATGAGCAGTTCTTC. This encodes CSGRAGAKNEQFF.

V gene TRBV15 combines with J gene TRBJ2-7; D could derive from TRBD1 or TRBD2 (6 bases each). There are 16 residues in the CDR3. Germline V gives CDR1 LNHNV, CDR2 YYDKDF (reference sequence). Trimming removed 1 base from V and 4 bases from J, with 17 bases in between. Here the CDR3 reads CATSRGGAGRGYEQYF. Written as DNA, the CDR3 is TGTGCCACCAGCAGAGGGGGGGCAGGGAGAGGGTACGAGCAGTACTTC. Supplemented by reference TRBV15 and TRBJ2-7, the full variable domain reads DAMVIQNPRYQVTQFGKPVTLSCSQTLNHNVMYWYQQKSSQAPKLLFHYYDKDFNNEADTPDNFQSRRPNTSFCFLDIRSPGLGDTAMYLCATSRGGAGRGYEQYFGPGTRLTVT.

This clonotype was detected ten times or more. V is TRBV25-1 and J is TRBJ2-7, with 9 bases fitting TRBD2. J was trimmed by 6 bases and V by 1 base; bases with no gene match: 4. The CDR3 sequence is 14 residues long. CDR1 is MGHDK and CDR2 is SYGVNS in the germline V gene. CDR3 sequence (DNA): TGTGCCAGCAGTGAATTAGCGGGAGATAGCGAGCAGTACTTC. It yields the protein CASSELAGDSEQYF.

The V and J genes are TRBV20-1 and TRBJ1-6; the D is unclear. The germline gives CDR1 DFQATT, CDR2 SNEGSKA (reference sequence). The CDR3 loop spans 14 amino acids. The germline V and J ends were trimmed by 5 bases and 3 bases, with 11 bases remaining between them. The CDR3 region has the DNA TGCAGTGCTCGGCCCGATGGCTATAATTCACCCCTCCACTTT. Protein sequence: CSARPDGYNSPLHF.